Listed here are 17 T cell receptor beta chains from one sample, sequenced in a study of Tregs in tolerant kidney transplant recipients. TCRdb keeps only in-frame clones here, not all; method: immunoSEQ multiplex PCR. Of roughly 70,000 clones listed, approximately 89% are singletons. Mixed chimerism was transient after nonmyeloablative marrow transplants from related graft donors. This specimen consisted of CD4+ T cells from blood (PBMCs), obtained 6 months after the transplant. Receptors originate from a human patient who received a combined kidney and bone marrow transplant. Some T cells may be supplied by the graft donor.

This rearrangement joins TRBV6-5 to TRBJ2-7; TRBD1 matches 7 bases. Trimming took 4 bases from V and 7 from J; bases not matched to a gene: 16. CDR1 and CDR2 (germline): MNHEY, SVGAGI. CDR3 length: 16 amino acids. CDR3 protein: CASSWSRGPVRGEQYF. The CDR3 DNA follows: TGTGCCAGCAGTTGGTCGAGGGGGCCTGTACGGGGTGAGCAGTACTTC.

The gene calls are TRBV25-1 and TRBJ2-7; 11 bases fit TRBD2. The CDR3 contains 15 residues. Germline CDR1 and CDR2: MGHDK and SYGVNS. J gave up 8 bases and V 6 bases, and 12 bases lay outside the gene matches. Here the CDR3 reads CASRQGLAGGGQQYF. The CDR3 bases are TGTGCCAGCAGGCAAGGACTAGCGGGCGGTGGCCAGCAGTACTTC.

The chain carries TRBV29-1 and TRBJ1-1; 8 nucleotides match TRBD1. CDR1 SQVTM and CDR2 ANQGSEA come from the germline V gene. Trimming cost V 4 bases and J 3 bases; bases outside gene matches: 7. This CDR3 has 14 residues. In DNA, the CDR3 is TGCAGCGTTGGGGGGACAGGAGGGGACACTGAAGCTTTCTTT. Amino acids: CSVGGTGGDTEAFF.

V and J are TRBV18 and TRBJ2-2, with 9 bases matching TRBD2. This CDR3 has 17 residues. Trimming at V came to 2 bases and at J to 3 bases, leaving 7 bases not matched to a gene. The V gene's germline CDR1 is KGHSH and CDR2 LQKENI. The CDR3: CASSPSGRNLDTGELFF. As DNA, the CDR3 is TGTGCCAGCTCACCAAGCGGGAGGAATCTCGACACCGGGGAGCTGTTTTTT.

This clone is medium-sized (0.01 to 0.1%) by share. V usage is TRBV2 and J usage is TRBJ2-7; no clear D. CDR1 and CDR2 (germline): SNHLY, FYNNEI. The CDR3 contains 10 residues. Trimming pared 6 bases from V and 4 bases from J, leaving 4 bases between. The CDR3 DNA reads TGTGCCAGCAGCGAGTACGAGCAGTACTTC. Amino acids: CASSEYEQYF.

The chain uses TRBV19 and TRBJ1-1, with D uncertain. There are 12 residues in the CDR3. The V end lost 5 bases, the J end lost 8 bases, and 12 bases lay between the germline ends. Germline V gene sequence: CDR1 LNHDA, CDR2 SQIVND (reference sequence). The CDR3 is CASSSSTYEAFF. The DNA of the CDR3 is TGTGCCAGTAGTTCCTCAACTTACGAAGCTTTCTTT. Complete variable domain (other parts from reference TRBV19 and TRBJ1-1): DGGITQSPKYLFRKEGQNVTLSCEQNLNHDAMYWYRQDPGQGLRLIYYSQIVNDFQKGDIAEGYSVSREKKESFPLTVTSAQKNPTAFYLCASSSSTYEAFFGQGTRLTVV.

This clone was picked up one time. This rearrangement joins TRBV7-9 to TRBJ2-1, with unresolved D. This CDR3 has 15 amino acids. V lost 7 bases and J 5 bases, leaving 18 bases between the germline ends. Germline CDR1 SEHNR, CDR2 FQNEAQ (reference sequence). This chain's CDR3 is CASIAWSNQDNEQFF. In nucleotides, the CDR3 is TGTGCCAGCATCGCATGGAGTAATCAAGACAATGAGCAGTTCTTC.

There are a few counts of this clone. CDR3 DNA sequence: TGTGCCAGCAGCCGCCTGTCCCGGGACAGCTCCTACGAGCAGTACTTC. This codes for CASSRLSRDSSYEQYF. J is TRBJ2-7 and V is TRBV4-2, with 7 bases that match TRBD1. J was trimmed by 0 bases and V by 4 bases; bases with no gene match: 9. Germline-derived CDR1 and CDR2 are LGHNA and YNFKEQ. The CDR3 totals 16 residues.

J is TRBJ2-3 and V is TRBV14; the match to TRBD2 covers 7 bases. The CDR3 is 18 residues long. V lost 0 bases, J lost 2 bases, and 11 bases stayed unmatched. CDR1 and CDR2 (germline): SGHDN, FVKESK. The CDR3 DNA is TGTGCCAGCAGCCAAGACTACGGGAGGCCGCCCAACACAGATACGCAGTATTTT. It codes for CASSQDYGRPPNTDTQYF.

The chain has TRBV11-2 and TRBJ1-1, with a tentative D call TRBD1 (6 bases). Germline assignment: CDR1 SGHAT and CDR2 FQNNGV. CDR3 length: 13 residues. With 1 base removed from V and 10 bases from J, the gap between germline ends came to 13 bases. CDR3 sequence: CASSLVWGRRAFF. Written as DNA, the CDR3 is TGTGCCAGCAGCTTAGTTTGGGGGCGCAGAGCTTTCTTT.

This clone appeared a few times. The chain links TRBV5-1 to TRBJ1-2; D may be TRBD1 (6 bases). The CDR3 has 13 residues. Per germline, CDR1 SGHRS and CDR2 YFSETQ. V lost 0 bases and J lost 10, with 13 bases in between. The CDR3 sequence: CASSLGQGLDYTF. The CDR3 region has the DNA TGCGCCAGCAGCTTGGGGCAGGGGTTGGACTACACCTTC.

Only a few counts were recorded for this clone. The chain uses TRBV18 and TRBJ2-1, with TRBD2 as a possible D gene (5 bases). Trimming stripped 2 bases from V and 9 bases from J, with 11 bases between. The CDR3 totals 13 residues. CDR1 and CDR2 from the germline V gene are KGHSH and LQKENI. DNA for the CDR3: TGTGCCAGCTCACCAGAGTCCCGGGGTGAGCAGTTCTTC. Its protein is CASSPESRGEQFF. Combining the CDR3 with reference TRBV18 and TRBJ2-1 gives the whole variable domain NAGVMQNPRHLVRRRGQEARLRCSPMKGHSHVYWYRQLPEEGLKFMVYLQKENIIDESGMPKERFSAEFPKEGPSILRIQQVVRGDSAAYFCASSPESRGEQFFGPGTRLTVL.

V is TRBV5-1 and J is TRBJ2-1; possible D gene TRBD2, 6 bases. Germline V gene data show CDR1 as SGHRS and CDR2 as YFSETQ. CDR3 size: 15 residues. Trimming took off 7 bases at V and 0 bases at J, with 14 bases between the two ends. DNA of the CDR3: TGCGCCAGCGGGCGGGATAGACCCTCCTACAATGAGCAGTTCTTC. This sequence encodes CASGRDRPSYNEQFF.

The CDR3 spells CASSVGTPPSYNEQFF. The CDR3 bases are TGTGCCAGCAGCGTAGGGACTCCACCTTCCTACAATGAGCAGTTCTTC. V and J are TRBV9 and TRBJ2-1; maybe TRBD2 (5 bases). Germline V gene data show CDR1 as SGDLS and CDR2 as YYNGEE. CDR3 length equals 16 residues. V gave up 0 bases and J gave up 1 base, with 11 bases separating them.

The rearrangement uses TRBV28 and TRBJ2-2; 8 positions agree with TRBD1. The CDR3 contains 16 residues. V trimming: 3 bases; J trimming: 8 bases; junction bases outside the gene matches: 11. From germline, CDR1 is MDHEN and CDR2 SYDVKM. CDR3 bases: TGTGCCAGCAGTTTTATCCCCCCGCACAGGGGGGGGGAGCTGTTTTTT. Protein product: CASSFIPPHRGGELFF.

This clone has a single count. V is TRBV5-1 and J is TRBJ2-7; D uncertain. Germline V CDR1 and CDR2: SGHRS, YFSETQ. The CDR3 is made up of 13 amino acids. Between the trimmed V and J ends, which lost 5 bases and 0 bases, there was a span of 9 bases. CDR3 sequence reads: CASSSLSSYEQYF. The CDR3 DNA reads as TGCGCCAGCAGTTCCCTTAGCTCCTACGAGCAGTACTTC.

The V call is TRBV7-2, the J call TRBJ2-2; 7 nucleotides line up with TRBD2. The V gene end was trimmed by 5 bases and the J gene end by 5 bases; junction bases not matched to a gene: 8. The CDR3 contains 15 residues. The germline V gene has CDR1 SGHTA and CDR2 FQGNSA. This chain's CDR3 is CASSLVAGVTGELFF. CDR3 coding DNA: TGTGCCAGCAGCCTAGTGGCGGGGGTTACCGGGGAGCTGTTTTTT.